These 12 T cell receptor beta chains were sequenced from one sample in a study of T cells in women clearing cervical HPV infection. Libraries were prepared by immunoSEQ multiplex PCR; TCRdb keeps only in-frame clonotypes and omits some of them. The sample table includes around 39,000 clones. Material for sequencing was blood buffy coat. These receptors originate from a woman between 18 and 69 years old with a cervical HPV16 infection that either progressed to CIN3+ or cleared (not recorded which).

As to this clone: The sequenced fragment ends 3 residues before the CDR3 boundary, so the rest is inferred from the germline J gene. This chain connects TRBV28 to TRBJ2-3; 9 bases align to TRBD1. J lost 4 bases, V lost 5 bases, and 7 bases had no gene match. CDR3 length equals 15 residues. Germline V lookup: CDR1 MDHEN, CDR2 SYDVKM. This chain's CDR3 is CASSRRDRVADTQYF. The sequenced part of the CDR3 DNA is TGTGCCAGCAGTCGCCGGGACAGGGTAGCAGATACG.

A word on this clone: The read is 3 residues too short to cover the CDR3 end, so that end is filled in from the germline J gene. The gene calls are TRBV30 and TRBJ2-7; TRBD2 aligns across 12 bases. Germline lookup yields CDR1 GTSNPN and CDR2 SVGIG (reference sequence). V was clipped by 5 bases and J by 2 bases; unmatched bases: 10. The CDR3 contains 16 residues. The CDR3 loop reads CAWGPPLAGGPYEQYF. CDR3 DNA (partial): TGTGCCTGGGGCCCTCCCCTAGCGGGAGGGCCCTACGAG.

About this clone itself: The read terminates 3 residues before the CDR3 end, so the remaining end is supplied by the germline J gene. V is TRBV5-6 and J is TRBJ1-5; 7 bases map to TRBD1. Germline lookup yields CDR1 SGHDT and CDR2 YYEEEE. After removal of 4 bases from V and 2 bases from J, the junction contained 3 bases not matched to a gene. This CDR3 is built from 14 residues. This CDR3 is CASSHGQGNQPQHF. The CDR3 bases that were read are TGTGCCAGCAGCCACGGACAGGGCAATCAGCCC.

On this clone itself: The read finishes 3 residues shy of the CDR3 end, and the germline J gene is used to complete it. Other DNA sequences within the sample encode an identical CDR3. The gene calls are TRBV19 and TRBJ1-3; weak D call: TRBD1 (6 bases). V was clipped by 5 bases and J by 2 bases, with 13 bases between them. CDR1 and CDR2 (germline): LNHDA, SQIVND (reference sequence). The CDR3 loop spans 15 amino acids. The CDR3 DNA, read in part, is TGTGCCAGTAGTTCCCAACAGGGACCTGGAAACACC. Its translation is CASSSQQGPGNT. In full, the CDR3 is CASSSQQGPGNTIYF.

The sequenced CDR3 bases are TGTGCCAGCAGCTTCCAGGGGAATAACTACGAG. Residues: CASSFQGNNYE. The CDR3 as a whole reads CASSFQGNNYEQYF. The rearrangement joins TRBV7-9 to TRBJ2-7, with D tentatively TRBD1 (6 bases). The sequenced fragment ends 3 residues before the CDR3 boundary, so the rest is inferred from the germline J gene. V lost 3 bases and J 3 bases, leaving 12 bases between the germline ends. Germline assignment: CDR1 SEHNR and CDR2 FQNEAQ (reference sequence). There are 14 residues in the CDR3.

Notes on this clone: The read ends 3 residues shy of where the CDR3 ends; the end is completed using the germline J gene. V gene TRBV19 combines with J gene TRBJ2-3; 7 bases match TRBD1. Germline CDR1 is LNHDA and CDR2 is SQIVND (reference sequence). Losses at the gene ends were 7 bases for V and 2 bases for J; bases not matched to a gene: 9. The CDR3 consists of 15 residues. The sequenced CDR3 bases are TGTGCCAGTACGAGACAGGGTTCTTTCACAGATACG. Its translation is CASTRQGSFTDT. The CDR3 as a whole reads CASTRQGSFTDTQYF.

Judged by frequency, this clone is medium-sized. The CDR3 sequence: CSVEVPDRGSTQYF. The sequenced part of the CDR3 DNA is TGCAGCGTTGAAGTACCGGACAGGGGGAGCACG. The rearrangement uses TRBV29-1 and TRBJ2-3, with TRBD1 matching 10 bases. The read ends 3 residues shy of where the CDR3 ends; the end is completed using the germline J gene. This CDR3 is 14 amino acids long. Germline V gives CDR1 SQVTM, CDR2 ANQGSEA.

Worth noting for this clone: The read ends 3 residues shy of where the CDR3 ends; the end is completed using the germline J gene. The chain uses TRBV12-3 or TRBV12-4 and TRBJ2-3, with no clear D. Trimming took 4 bases from V and 1 from J, leaving 9 bases between them. The CDR3 contains 14 residues. CDR3 residues: CASSSTTRTDTQYF. The part of the CDR3 DNA that was read is TGTGCCAGCAGTTCGACAACTCGCACAGATACG.

As for this clone: Sequencing ends 3 residues short of the CDR3 end; the germline J gene provides the rest. The chain combines TRBV15 with TRBJ2-5; 7 bases map to TRBD2. The CDR3 is 14 amino acids. Germline trimming cut 1 base from V and 1 base from J; bases unmatched to any gene: 0. Germline V gene data show CDR1 as LNHNV and CDR2 as YYDKDF (reference sequence). The CDR3 region is CATSRGGGQETQYF. CDR3 bases read: TGTGCCACCAGCAGAGGGGGGGGCCAAGAGACC. The variable domain in full, completed from reference TRBV15 and TRBJ2-5, reads DAMVIQNPRYQVTQFGKPVTLSCSQTLNHNVMYWYQQKSSQAPKLLFHYYDKDFNNEADTPDNFQSRRPNTSFCFLDIRSPGLGDTAMYLCATSRGGGQETQYFGPGTRLLVL.

As concerns this clone: The CDR3 goes on 3 residues after the read ends, and that part is filled in from the germline J gene. The V and J genes are TRBV18 and TRBJ2-7, with TRBD1 identical over 9 bases. The CDR3 has 14 residues. With V trimmed by 6 bases and J by 6 bases, 9 bases remained unmatched. The germline V gene encodes CDR1 KGHSH and CDR2 LQKENI. This CDR3 reads CASSPRTGDPEQYF. The sequenced part of the CDR3 DNA is TGTGCCAGCTCCCCCCGGACAGGGGACCCCGAG.

For this clone: The CDR3 is cut off 3 residues early in the read; its end comes from the germline J gene. The chain uses TRBV6-1 and TRBJ1-1; D is perhaps TRBD1 (6 bases). The CDR3 totals 16 residues. Trimming removed 4 bases from V and 0 bases from J, with 15 bases in between. The germline CDR1 and CDR2 sequences are MNHNS and SASEGT. CDR3 in amino acids: CASSASRAGVNTEAFF. The part of the CDR3 DNA that was read is TGTGCCAGCAGTGCAAGTCGGGCAGGGGTGAACACTGAA.

For this clone: The missing CDR3 end, 3 residues past where the read stops, is filled in from the germline J gene. The chain has TRBV7-6 and TRBJ1-3; 7 bases line up with TRBD1. The CDR3 consists of 14 residues. J lost 4 bases, V lost 5 bases, and 5 bases had no gene match. The germline CDR1 and CDR2 sequences are SGHVS and FNYEAQ. The CDR3 reads CASSPGTAGNTIYF. CDR3 DNA (partial): TGTGCCAGCAGCCCCGGGACAGCCGGAAACACC. The complete variable domain, with remaining parts taken from reference TRBV7-6 and TRBJ1-3, reads GAGVSQSPRYKVTKRGQDVALRCDPISGHVSLYWYRQALGQGPEFLTYFNYEAQQDKSGLPNDRFSAERPEGSISTLTIQRTEQRDSAMYRCASSPGTAGNTIYFGEGSWLTVV.